The T cell receptor (beta chain) under discussion was sequenced for a study of T cell changes during pregnancy in multiple sclerosis. TCRdb's copy holds only in-frame clones and misses some; the assay was immunoSEQ multiplex PCR. Altogether tens of thousands of clones are present, over 80% being singletons, with the ten largest covering 2.5% to 3.5%. This CDR3 contains 17 residues. The J segment lost 1 base and the V segment lost 0 bases, leaving 6 bases of the junction unmatched. Germline CDR1 reads LGHNA; CDR2 reads YSLEER. Sequences were derived from CD8+ T cells from peripheral blood mononuclear cells, sampled in the third trimester of pregnancy. The chain carries TRBV4-3 and TRBJ1-1; 9 bases are a match to TRBD1. This receptor was obtained from a female donor in good health, enrolled as a control in a pregnancy study. The CDR3 DNA is TGCGCCAGCAGCCAAGACCACTGGGACAGGGCGAACACTGAAGCTTTCTTT. Translating it yields CASSQDHWDRANTEAFF.